This TCR beta chain was recovered during a study of technical replicates of blood from four donors. Repertoires were generated with immunoSEQ multiplex PCR, while TCRdb's copy carries only in-frame clones and drops some. This sample yields 45,000 to 55,000 clones, of which around 95% are seen a single time; roughly 0.22% belongs to the top ten. The CDR3 is 15 residues long. The V gene lost 5 bases and the J gene lost 1 base, with 15 bases spanning the gap. CDR1 and CDR2 from the germline V gene are SGDLS and YYNGEE. This chain uses TRBV9 with TRBJ2-5, with D perhaps matching TRBD1 (6 bases). This sequence originates from a human donor in good health. Sequenced material: T cells isolated from PBMCs. The CDR3 protein is CASSGTTGIQETQYF. CDR3 DNA: TGTGCCAGCAGTGGGACAACAGGGATCCAAGAGACCCAGTACTTC.